Presented here are 13 T cell receptor beta chains from one specimen sequenced in a study of CD8+ T cells in alopecia areata. Reverse transcribed after extraction, RNA yielded cDNA as the sequencing template. Libraries were prepared by immunoSEQ multiplex PCR; TCRdb keeps only in-frame clonotypes and omits some of them. The sample shows about 98,000 clones, less than 50% of them seen only once. The sample was CD4+ T cells sorted from blood. These receptors all stem from a human donor with alopecia areata.

This clone was detected a few times. V usage is TRBV7-2 and J usage is TRBJ2-2; D might be TRBD1 (6 bases). The V and J ends lost 8 bases and 4 bases respectively, with 17 bases between them. The CDR3 loop spans 15 amino acids. Germline CDR1 reads SGHTA; CDR2 reads FQGNSA. In DNA, the CDR3 is TGTGCCAGCCGTTTGATGGGGGCAGGCACCGGGGAGCTGTTTTTT. Translation gives CASRLMGAGTGELFF. The whole variable domain, remainder taken from reference TRBV7-2 and TRBJ2-2, is GAGVSQSPSNKVTEKGKDVELRCDPISGHTALYWYRQSLGQGLEFLIYFQGNSAPDKSGLPSDRFSAERTGGSVSTLTIQRTQQEDSAVYLCASRLMGAGTGELFFGEGSRLTVL.

The V gene is TRBV4-1, the J gene TRBJ2-3; tentatively, D is TRBD1 or TRBD2 (7 bases each). The V gene lost 1 base and the J gene lost 0 bases, with 14 bases spanning the gap. Germline V gene sequence: CDR1 MGHRA, CDR2 YSYEKL. This CDR3 spans 17 amino acids. In DNA, the CDR3 is TGCGCCAGCAGCCAAGTCTCAGGGGGGGTTAGCACAGATACGCAGTATTTT. It yields the protein CASSQVSGGVSTDTQYF.

This clone has only a few counts. The chain has TRBV29-1 and TRBJ2-4; TRBD1 aligns across 9 bases. V gave up 7 bases and J gave up 6 bases; unmatched junction bases: 4. This CDR3 spans 12 amino acids. CDR1 and CDR2 from the germline V gene are SQVTM and ANQGSEA. CDR3 region: CSGGGQGNIQYF. The CDR3 nucleotides are TGCAGCGGGGGGGGACAGGGAAACATTCAGTACTTC.

This clone was counted a few times. The chain combines TRBV29-1 with TRBJ2-3, with 7 bases matching TRBD2. The CDR3 sequence is 12 residues long. CDR1 is SQVTM and CDR2 is ANQGSEA in the germline V gene. Losses at the gene ends were 7 bases for V and 4 bases for J; bases not matched to a gene: 5. The CDR3 DNA sequence: TGCAGCGCGAGCGGGGTGGCAGATACGCAGTATTTT. Its translation is CSASGVADTQYF.

In its sample, this clone was seen a few times. The chain is built from TRBV29-1 and TRBJ2-7; TRBD2 matches 12 bases. This CDR3 contains 13 residues. Germline CDR1 SQVTM, CDR2 ANQGSEA. V lost 7 bases and J lost 1; bases outside the gene matches: 2. CDR3 amino acids: CSGTSGESYEQYF. Here the CDR3 DNA reads TGCAGCGGGACTAGCGGGGAATCCTACGAGCAGTACTTC.

This clone was found a few times. The chain couples TRBV29-1 to TRBJ2-7, with 12 nucleotides matching TRBD1. This CDR3 is 14 amino acids long. Germline values: CDR1 SQVTM, CDR2 ANQGSEA. Losses at the gene ends were 3 bases for V and 6 bases for J; bases not matched to a gene: 6. The CDR3 DNA sequence: TGCAGCGTTGACGGTGGGACAGGGGGCTTCGAGCAGTACTTC. It codes for CSVDGGTGGFEQYF.

The chain combines TRBV5-1 with TRBJ2-1; 8 nucleotides match TRBD2. The ends lost 4 bases at V and 5 bases at J; junction bases unmatched: 14. Germline V lookup: CDR1 SGHRS, CDR2 YFSETQ. The CDR3 totals 17 residues. This CDR3 reads CASSHLAGNNPNNEQFF. The CDR3 DNA sequence: TGCGCCAGCAGCCATCTAGCGGGTAACAATCCCAACAATGAGCAGTTCTTC.

This clone was detected only a few times. This chain uses TRBV19 with TRBJ2-1; 9 nucleotides match TRBD1. V lost 6 bases and J lost 5; bases outside the gene matches: 8. CDR3 length: 15 amino acids. Germline V CDR1 and CDR2: LNHDA, SQIVND (reference sequence). The CDR3 spells CASSPDRGLDNEQFF. CDR3 coding DNA: TGTGCCAGTAGCCCGGACAGGGGCCTAGACAATGAGCAGTTCTTC.

The genes are TRBV7-9 and TRBJ2-3, with D perhaps TRBD1 (5 bases). V was pared by 4 bases and J by 2 bases, with 13 bases between. The CDR3 spans 15 residues. Germline V gives CDR1 SEHNR, CDR2 FQNEAQ (reference sequence). CDR3 nucleotide sequence: TGTGCCAGCAGCTCCGGACAAGGACACACAGATACGCAGTATTTT. It specifies CASSSGQGHTDTQYF.

This clone was observed a single time. The genes are TRBV2 and TRBJ1-2; D gene uncertain. V was clipped by 3 bases and J by 8 bases, with 19 bases between them. Germline V gene data show CDR1 as SNHLY and CDR2 as FYNNEI. This CDR3 has 15 amino acids. CDR3 in DNA: TGTGCCAGCAGTGATCGACACCAACCTTCGGGCGGCTACACCTTC. It is translated as CASSDRHQPSGGYTF.

The V and J genes are TRBV4-2 and TRBJ2-3; D possibly matches TRBD1 or TRBD2 (5 bases each). The length of the CDR3 is 15 residues. V dropped 4 bases and J dropped 0 bases, with 11 bases sitting between them. Germline V gives CDR1 LGHNA, CDR2 YNFKEQ. CDR3 nucleotide sequence: TGTGCCAGCAGCCGGGGACCGACTAGCACAGATACGCAGTATTTT. Translating gives CASSRGPTSTDTQYF.

The chain employs TRBV7-2 and TRBJ2-1; D is ambiguous. This CDR3 has 12 residues. Germline V lookup: CDR1 SGHTA, CDR2 FQGNSA. Trimming took off 1 base at V and 15 bases at J, with 13 bases between the two ends. This CDR3 reads CASSLGIGPPFF. CDR3 in DNA: TGTGCCAGCAGCTTAGGAATAGGACCGCCGTTCTTC.

This chain uses TRBV30 with TRBJ2-3; D possibly corresponds to TRBD1 (6 bases). Germline V CDR1 and CDR2: GTSNPN, SVGIG (reference sequence). The CDR3 loop spans 12 amino acids. V lost 7 bases to trimming and J lost 4 bases, with 12 bases between them. The CDR3 DNA reads TGTGCCTCAAGTGGGGGCCCAGATACGCAGTATTTT. Amino acids: CASSGGPDTQYF.